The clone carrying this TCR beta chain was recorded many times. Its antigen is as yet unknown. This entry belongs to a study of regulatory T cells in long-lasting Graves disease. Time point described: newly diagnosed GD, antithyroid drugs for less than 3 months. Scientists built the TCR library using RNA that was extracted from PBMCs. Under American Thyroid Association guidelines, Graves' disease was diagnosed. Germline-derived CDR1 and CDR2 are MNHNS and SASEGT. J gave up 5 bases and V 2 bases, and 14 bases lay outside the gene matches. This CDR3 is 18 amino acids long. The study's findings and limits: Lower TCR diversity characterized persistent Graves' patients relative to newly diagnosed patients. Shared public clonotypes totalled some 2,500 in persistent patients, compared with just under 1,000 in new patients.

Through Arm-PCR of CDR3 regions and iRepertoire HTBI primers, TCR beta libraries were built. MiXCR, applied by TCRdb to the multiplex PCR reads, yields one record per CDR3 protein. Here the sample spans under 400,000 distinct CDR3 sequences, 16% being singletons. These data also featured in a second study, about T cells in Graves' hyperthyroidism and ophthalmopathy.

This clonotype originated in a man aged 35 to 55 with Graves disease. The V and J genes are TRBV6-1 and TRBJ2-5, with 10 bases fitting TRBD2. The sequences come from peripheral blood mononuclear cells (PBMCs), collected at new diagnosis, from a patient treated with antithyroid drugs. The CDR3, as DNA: TGTGCCAGCAGTGAACGGACCTGGAGACTAGCGGGTTTGGAGACCCAGTACTTC. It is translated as CASSERTWRLAGLETQYF.